This is a list of T cell receptor beta chains from one sample in a study of early T cells in non-severe SARS-CoV-2 infection. TCRdb independently ran MiXCR on the 5' RACE reads; one entry per CDR3 protein. The sample consists of tens of thousands of distinct CDR3 sequences, approximately 10% of them appearing once. The sequenced sample was whole blood, obtained at baseline. The receptors originated from an adult who was a healthcare worker with PCR-confirmed SARS-CoV-2 infection or an uninfected control (not recorded which). Both conserved end residues are part of each CDR3. The D gene is left open where the match is weak. Clone size is stated in some rows and not others, as once, few, many or a class when expanded.

j_call v_call clone_size d_call cdr3_aa cdr3_nt
TRBJ2-1 TRBV6-2/TRBV6-3 few - CASTRELAAGEQFF TGTGCCAGCACCCGCGAGCTAGCAGCAGGGGAGCAGTTCTTC
TRBJ1-1 TRBV29-1 few - CSADRGVGTEAFF TGCAGCGCCGACCGCGGGGTGGGCACTGAAGCTTTCTTT
TRBJ2-3 TRBV7-2 many TRBD2 CASSLVGGSRTDTQYF TGTGCCAGCAGCTTAGTCGGGGGGTCCCGCACAGATACGCAGTATTTT
TRBJ2-5 TRBV12-5 few - CASGLFRSGSQYF TGTGCTAGTGGTTTGTTCAGATCGGGGTCCCAGTACTTC
TRBJ2-7 TRBV7-9 few - CASSSNRETYEQYF TGTGCCAGCAGCTCAAACAGGGAGACCTACGAGCAGTACTTC
TRBJ2-5 TRBV13 few TRBD2 CASSLVPGRVKETQYF TGTGCCAGCAGCTTAGTCCCAGGGAGGGTGAAAGAGACCCAGTACTTC
TRBJ2-7 TRBV5-1 many - CASSLDAYEQYF TGCGCCAGCAGCTTGGACGCCTACGAGCAGTACTTC
TRBJ1-5 TRBV2 few - CASTPTGLSNQPQHF TGTGCCAGCACCCCCACGGGTCTGAGCAATCAGCCCCAGCATTTT
TRBJ2-2 TRBV9 few TRBD1 CASSVGQGGPLFF TGTGCCAGCAGCGTCGGACAGGGAGGCCCCCTGTTTTTT
TRBJ1-1 TRBV11-2 many - CASSSPVGSPQRGTEAFF TGTGCCAGCAGCTCCCCGGTGGGGTCCCCGCAACGGGGGACTGAAGCTTTCTTT
TRBJ2-2 TRBV11-3 - - CASSGSANTGELFF TGTGCCAGCAGCGGGAGCGCGAACACCGGGGAGCTGTTTTTT
TRBJ1-5 TRBV27 few - CASSYSAGERQPQHF TGTGCCAGCAGTTACAGTGCCGGGGAACGTCAGCCCCAGCATTTT
TRBJ2-7 TRBV12-3/TRBV12-4 - TRBD1 CASLGRDRGYEQYF TGTGCCAGCCTTGGACGGGACAGGGGTTACGAGCAGTACTTC
TRBJ2-4 TRBV3-1 many - CASSQGTVPLAKNIQYF TGTGCCAGCAGCCAAGGAACAGTACCGTTAGCCAAAAACATTCAGTACTTC
TRBJ2-3 TRBV29-1 few - CSVDLGAADTQYF TGCAGCGTTGATTTAGGAGCGGCAGATACGCAGTATTTT
TRBJ1-2 TRBV6-2/TRBV6-3 - - CATSRGSSNYGYTF TGTGCCACCTCGAGGGGCAGTTCTAACTATGGCTACACCTTC
TRBJ2-7 TRBV2 - TRBD1 CASSNPGGASYEQYF TGTGCCAGCAGCAACCCAGGGGGCGCCTCCTACGAGCAGTACTTC
TRBJ2-5 TRBV20-1 - TRBD1 CSVPGGVWTQYF TGCAGTGTCCCAGGGGGCGTGTGGACCCAGTACTTC
TRBJ1-1 TRBV29-1 few - CSVHRDTLGGTEAFF TGCAGCGTTCATCGGGACACCCTGGGGGGGACTGAAGCTTTCTTT
TRBJ2-2 TRBV12-3/TRBV12-4 - - CASTEERVNTGELFF TGTGCCAGCACAGAAGAGAGGGTGAACACCGGGGAGCTGTTTTTT
TRBJ2-3 TRBV12-3/TRBV12-4 - - CASRYPRGAEGTDTQYF TGTGCCAGCAGATACCCCCGGGGGGCGGAGGGAACAGATACGCAGTATTTT
TRBJ2-1 TRBV7-8 many - CASSQRQVTYNEQFF TGTGCCAGCAGCCAGCGACAGGTCACCTACAATGAGCAGTTCTTC
TRBJ2-2 TRBV20-1 many - CSARVLGVGTGELFF TGCAGTGCTAGAGTCCTCGGGGTTGGCACCGGGGAGCTGTTTTTT
TRBJ1-5 TRBV2 many - CASSVAGWVNQPQHF TGTGCCAGCAGTGTGGCGGGCTGGGTCAATCAGCCCCAGCATTTT
TRBJ2-2 TRBV3-1 few TRBD1 CASSPNRQGANGELFF TGTGCCAGCAGCCCGAACCGCCAGGGGGCTAACGGGGAGCTGTTTTTT
TRBJ1-4 TRBV6-6 - - CASVLRGATNEKLFF TGTGCCAGCGTCTTACGGGGCGCAACTAATGAAAAACTGTTTTTT
TRBJ2-3 TRBV2 - TRBD2 CASSEPAGGPSGTDTQYF TGTGCCAGCAGTGAACCAGCGGGGGGACCTTCGGGCACAGATACGCAGTATTTT
TRBJ1-2 TRBV20-1 - TRBD1 CSAPGQFTNYGYTF TGCAGTGCCCCGGGACAGTTCACTAACTATGGCTACACCTTC
TRBJ1-2 TRBV5-6 few - CASSRTEYGYTF TGTGCCAGCAGCCGGACGGAGTATGGCTACACCTTC
TRBJ2-2 TRBV7-7 few - CASKEVGNTGELFF TGTGCTTCCAAAGAGGTGGGGAACACCGGGGAGCTGTTTTTT
TRBJ1-5 TRBV20-1 - TRBD1 CSAQDRDPFQPQHF TGCAGTGCGCAAGACAGGGACCCTTTTCAGCCCCAGCATTTT
TRBJ2-7 TRBV2 - TRBD1 CASRGAGQGSDEQYF TGTGCCAGCAGGGGGGCGGGACAGGGGTCCGACGAGCAGTACTTC
TRBJ2-7 TRBV11-2 many TRBD1 CASSLSVGTGVLPWEQYF TGTGCCAGCAGCTTATCCGTGGGGACAGGGGTCCTCCCCTGGGAGCAGTACTTC
TRBJ1-2 TRBV7-2 - - CASSLQGVYGYTF TGTGCCAGCAGCTTACAGGGAGTATACGGCTACACCTTC
TRBJ1-1 TRBV29-1 - TRBD1 CSVAQGAGLNTEAFF TGCAGCGTGGCCCAGGGGGCCGGTTTGAACACTGAAGCTTTCTTT
TRBJ2-1 TRBV6-6 - TRBD2 CASSKQHGLASNEQFF TGTGCCAGCAGTAAACAACACGGACTAGCCTCCAATGAGCAGTTCTTC
TRBJ2-1 TRBV6-2/TRBV6-3 - TRBD2 CASSSGTRIHEQFF TGTGCCAGCAGTTCCGGGACTAGAATCCATGAGCAGTTCTTC
TRBJ1-5 TRBV7-9 many - CASSSGPGNQPQHF TGTGCCAGCAGCTCAGGGCCGGGCAATCAGCCCCAGCATTTT
TRBJ1-2 TRBV6-6 many TRBD1 CASSYPVGQGHGYTF TGTGCCAGCAGTTACCCCGTGGGACAGGGGCATGGCTACACCTTC
TRBJ1-1 TRBV18 few - CASFAAPNTEAFF TGTGCCAGCTTTGCGGCTCCGAACACTGAAGCTTTCTTT
TRBJ2-2 TRBV7-8 - - CASSLGARNTGELFF TGTGCCAGCAGCTTAGGTGCCAGGAACACCGGGGAGCTGTTTTTT
TRBJ2-2 TRBV19 - TRBD2 CASSIDAGEDTGELFF TGTGCCAGTAGTATAGATGCGGGGGAGGACACCGGGGAGCTGTTTTTT
TRBJ1-5 TRBV2 many TRBD1 CASGGTGGRQPQHF TGTGCCAGCGGGGGGACAGGGGGTCGGCAGCCCCAGCATTTT
TRBJ2-7 TRBV20-1 - TRBD1 CSAREFGSGQTYEQYF TGCAGTGCTAGAGAATTTGGTTCGGGACAGACCTACGAGCAGTACTTC